Following are 10 T cell receptor beta chains from one sample sequenced in a study of blood T cell repertoires in COVID-19. Method: immunoSEQ multiplex PCR; TCRdb's copy keeps in-frame clones and lacks some. Of about 250,000 clones listed, approximately 91% are singletons. Sequenced material: peripheral blood. These receptor sequences come from a woman in her thirties or forties who had recovered from COVID-19.

The CDR3 is CSVEDSTTLQPDTQYF. For the CDR3, the DNA is TGCAGCGTTGAAGATAGTACGACGTTACAGCCCGATACGCAGTATTTT. The chain couples TRBV29-1 to TRBJ2-3, with unresolved D. This CDR3 has 16 residues. CDR1 and CDR2 from the germline V gene are SQVTM and ANQGSEA. The germline V and J ends were trimmed by 0 bases and 6 bases, with 19 bases remaining between them.

The gene calls are TRBV5-6 and TRBJ2-7, with a possible D match to TRBD2 (6 bases). The CDR3 spans 14 residues. Looked up from germline, CDR1 is SGHDT and CDR2 is YYEEEE. Deletions cut 5 bases from V and 2 bases from J, with 14 bases between. CDR3 DNA: TGTGCCAGCAGTAGAGGATCGGGGGCCTACGAGCAGTACTTC. It yields the protein CASSRGSGAYEQYF.

As for this clone: Other DNA sequences in this sample translate to the same CDR3. The chain combines TRBV2 with TRBJ2-7; perhaps TRBD1 as D (6 bases). The germline gives CDR1 SNHLY, CDR2 FYNNEI. Trimming took 9 bases from V and 0 from J, leaving 12 bases between them. The CDR3 consists of 13 residues. In DNA, the CDR3 is TGTGCCAGTACCACAGGGTCCTCCTACGAGCAGTACTTC. Protein product: CASTTGSSYEQYF.

This chain connects TRBV30 to TRBJ2-3; D is possibly TRBD1 or TRBD2 (5 bases each). The CDR3 runs to 10 residues. From germline, CDR1 is GTSNPN and CDR2 SVGIG (reference sequence). Trimming cost V 8 bases and J 6 bases, with 9 bases left between them. The CDR3 spells CAGGLDTQYF. The DNA of the CDR3 is TGTGCCGGGGGTCTGGATACGCAGTATTTT.

CDR3 sequence reads: CASSSGRSGNQPQHF. The CDR3 DNA follows: TGTGCCAGCAGCTCGGGTCGATCTGGCAATCAGCCCCAGCATTTT. V gene TRBV6-2 or TRBV6-3 combines with J gene TRBJ1-5; no reliable D call. CDR1 is MNHEY, CDR2 SVGEGT, per germline. The CDR3 extends over 15 amino acids. Trimming cost V 6 bases and J 2 bases, with 14 bases left between them.

The chain employs TRBV28 and TRBJ1-4; weak D call: TRBD1 (5 bases). Germline V lookup: CDR1 MDHEN, CDR2 SYDVKM. Trimming took 3 bases from V and 3 from J, leaving 14 bases between them. The CDR3 contains 16 residues. The DNA of the CDR3 is TGTGCCAGCAGTTTGACCATCGGGGGGTCTAATGAAAAACTGTTTTTT. This sequence encodes CASSLTIGGSNEKLFF.

The chain carries TRBV5-4 and TRBJ2-3; TRBD1 might be the D (6 bases). V dropped 2 bases and J dropped 6 bases, with 13 bases sitting between them. Germline V CDR1 and CDR2: SGHNT, YYREEE (reference sequence). This CDR3 is built from 14 residues. CDR3 protein: CASSFTQGTDTQYF. The CDR3 bases are TGTGCCAGCAGCTTTACACAGGGAACGGATACGCAGTATTTT.

This sequence joins TRBV6-5 and TRBJ1-5; 8 nucleotides match TRBD1. Losses at the gene ends were 5 bases for V and 2 bases for J; bases not matched to a gene: 5. CDR3 length: 15 amino acids. Looked up from germline, CDR1 is MNHEY and CDR2 is SVGAGI. In nucleotides, the CDR3 is TGTGCCAGCAGTAAGGACAGGGAGGGCAATCAGCCCCAGCATTTT. Its translation is CASSKDREGNQPQHF.

The CDR3: CASSGSGTGASEAFF. The DNA for the CDR3 is TGTGCCAGCAGTGGATCCGGGACAGGGGCGAGTGAAGCTTTCTTT. V usage is TRBV2 and J usage is TRBJ1-1, with 10 bases aligning to TRBD1. CDR3 size: 15 residues. Germline values: CDR1 SNHLY, CDR2 FYNNEI. The trim removed 4 bases at V and 7 bases at J, leaving 9 bases unmatched.

The chain combines TRBV4-1 with TRBJ1-6; TRBD1 might be the D (5 bases). V was cut by 1 base and J by 8 bases, with 12 bases left in between. The CDR3 consists of 15 residues. CDR1 MGHRA and CDR2 YSYEKL come from the germline V gene. CDR3 region: CASSQVRASYSPLHF. The CDR3 nucleotides read TGCGCCAGCAGCCAAGTCAGGGCAAGTTATTCACCCCTCCACTTT.